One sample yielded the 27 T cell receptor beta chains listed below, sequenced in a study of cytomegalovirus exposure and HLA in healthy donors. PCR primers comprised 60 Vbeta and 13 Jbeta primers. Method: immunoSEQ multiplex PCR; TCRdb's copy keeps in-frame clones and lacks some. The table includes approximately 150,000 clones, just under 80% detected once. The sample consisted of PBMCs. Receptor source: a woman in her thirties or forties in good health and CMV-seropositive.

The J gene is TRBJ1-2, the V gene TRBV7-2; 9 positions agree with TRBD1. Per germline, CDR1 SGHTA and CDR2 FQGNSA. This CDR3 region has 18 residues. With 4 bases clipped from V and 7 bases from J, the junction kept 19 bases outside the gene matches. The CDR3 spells CASSSEGPGTGLRRGYTF. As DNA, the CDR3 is TGTGCCAGCAGCTCCGAAGGACCCGGGACAGGGCTCCGTCGTGGCTACACCTTC.

The CDR3 sequence: CASSLMASGGQETQYF. Here the CDR3 DNA reads TGCGCCAGCAGCTTAATGGCTAGCGGGGGCCAAGAGACCCAGTACTTC. The chain recombines TRBV5-1 with TRBJ2-5; 10 bases match TRBD2. V was clipped by 2 bases and J by 1 base; unmatched bases: 5. The germline V gene has CDR1 SGHRS and CDR2 YFSETQ. This CDR3 spans 16 amino acids.

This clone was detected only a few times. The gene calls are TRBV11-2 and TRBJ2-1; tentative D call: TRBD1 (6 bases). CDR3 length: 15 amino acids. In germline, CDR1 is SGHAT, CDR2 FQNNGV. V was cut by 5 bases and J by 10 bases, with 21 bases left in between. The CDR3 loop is CASSGLLSGQFEQFF. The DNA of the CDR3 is TGTGCCAGCAGCGGGCTTCTTTCAGGACAGTTCGAGCAGTTCTTC.

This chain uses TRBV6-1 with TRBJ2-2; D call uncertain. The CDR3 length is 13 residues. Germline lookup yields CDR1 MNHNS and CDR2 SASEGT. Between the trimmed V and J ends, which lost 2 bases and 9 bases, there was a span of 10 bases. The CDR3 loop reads CASSEYQRRELFF. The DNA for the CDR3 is TGTGCCAGCAGTGAATATCAGCGCCGGGAGCTGTTTTTT.

The CDR3: CASSLGSGGKNTEAFF. The CDR3 DNA is TGCGCCAGCAGCTTGGGGTCGGGAGGAAAAAACACTGAAGCTTTCTTT. The V and J genes are TRBV5-1 and TRBJ1-1; D gene unclear. Trimming left V 0 bases short and J 2 bases short, with 14 bases between. CDR1 and CDR2 from the germline V gene are SGHRS and YFSETQ. This CDR3 contains 16 residues.

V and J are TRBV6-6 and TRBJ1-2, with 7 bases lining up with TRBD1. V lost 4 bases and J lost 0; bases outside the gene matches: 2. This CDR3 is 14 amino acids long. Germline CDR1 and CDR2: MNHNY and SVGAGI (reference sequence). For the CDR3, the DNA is TGTGCCAGCAGTTTCGGGACAGCTAACTATGGCTACACCTTC. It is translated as CASSFGTANYGYTF.

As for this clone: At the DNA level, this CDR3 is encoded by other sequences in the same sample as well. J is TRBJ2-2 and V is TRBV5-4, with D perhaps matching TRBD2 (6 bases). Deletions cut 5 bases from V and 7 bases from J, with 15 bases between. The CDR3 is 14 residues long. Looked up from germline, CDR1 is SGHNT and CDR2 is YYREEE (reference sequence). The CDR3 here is CASRPGGMRGELFF. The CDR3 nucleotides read TGTGCCAGCAGACCCGGAGGGATGCGCGGGGAGCTGTTTTTT.

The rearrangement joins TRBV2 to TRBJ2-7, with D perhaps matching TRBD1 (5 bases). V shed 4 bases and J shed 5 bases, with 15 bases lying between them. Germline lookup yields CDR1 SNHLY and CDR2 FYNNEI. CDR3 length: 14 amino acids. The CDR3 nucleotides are TGTGCCAGCAGTGGTTTCAGGGATGACGACGAGCAGTACTTC. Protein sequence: CASSGFRDDDEQYF.

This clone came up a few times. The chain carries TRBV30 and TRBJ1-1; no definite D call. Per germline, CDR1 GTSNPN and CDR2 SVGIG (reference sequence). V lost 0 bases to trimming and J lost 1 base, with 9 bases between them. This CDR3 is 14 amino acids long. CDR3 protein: CAWSVVGRNTEAFF. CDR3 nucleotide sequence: TGTGCCTGGAGTGTAGTAGGGAGGAACACTGAAGCTTTCTTT.

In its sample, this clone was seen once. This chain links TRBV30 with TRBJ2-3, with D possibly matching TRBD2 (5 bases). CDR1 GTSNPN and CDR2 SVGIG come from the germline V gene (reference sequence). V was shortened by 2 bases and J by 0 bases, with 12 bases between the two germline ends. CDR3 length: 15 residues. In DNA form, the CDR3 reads TGTGCCTGGAGTCCTCCTCGGACTAGCACAGATACGCAGTATTTT. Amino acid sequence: CAWSPPRTSTDTQYF.

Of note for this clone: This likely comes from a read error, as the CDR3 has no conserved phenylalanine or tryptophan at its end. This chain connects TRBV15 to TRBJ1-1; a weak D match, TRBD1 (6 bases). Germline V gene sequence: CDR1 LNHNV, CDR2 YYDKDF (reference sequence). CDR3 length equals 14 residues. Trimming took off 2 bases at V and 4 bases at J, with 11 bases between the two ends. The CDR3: CATSRSGESTEAFL. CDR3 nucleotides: TGTGCCACCAGCAGATCAGGGGAAAGCACTGAAGCTTTCCTT.

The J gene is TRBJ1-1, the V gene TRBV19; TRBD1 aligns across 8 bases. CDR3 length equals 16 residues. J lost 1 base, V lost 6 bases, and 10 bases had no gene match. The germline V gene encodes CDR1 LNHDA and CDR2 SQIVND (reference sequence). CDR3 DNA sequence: TGTGCCAGTAGAGGGCAGGGGGCTTTTTCGAACACTGAAGCTTTCTTT. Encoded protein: CASRGQGAFSNTEAFF.

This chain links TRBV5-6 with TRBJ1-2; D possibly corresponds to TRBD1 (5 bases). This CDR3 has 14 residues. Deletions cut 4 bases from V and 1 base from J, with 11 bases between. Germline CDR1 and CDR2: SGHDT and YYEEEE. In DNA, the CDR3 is TGTGCCAGCAGCGTCGACAGTCTTAACTATGGCTACACCTTC. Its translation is CASSVDSLNYGYTF.

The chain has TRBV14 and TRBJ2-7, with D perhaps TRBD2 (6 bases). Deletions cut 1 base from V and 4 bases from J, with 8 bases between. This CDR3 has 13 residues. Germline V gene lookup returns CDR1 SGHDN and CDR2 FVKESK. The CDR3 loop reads CASSQGRVYEQYF. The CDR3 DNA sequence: TGTGCCAGCAGCCAAGGGAGGGTTTACGAGCAGTACTTC.

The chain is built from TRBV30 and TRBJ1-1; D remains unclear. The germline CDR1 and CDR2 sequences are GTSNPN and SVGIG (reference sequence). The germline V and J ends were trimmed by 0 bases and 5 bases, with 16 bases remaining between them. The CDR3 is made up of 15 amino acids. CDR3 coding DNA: TGTGCCTGGAGTGTAGATCCCCGGGGTAGGACTGAAGCTTTCTTT. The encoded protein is CAWSVDPRGRTEAFF. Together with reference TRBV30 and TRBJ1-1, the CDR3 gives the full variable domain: SQTIHQWPATLVQPVGSPLSLECTVEGTSNPNLYWYRQAAGRGLQLLFYSVGIGQISSEVPQNLSASRPQDRQFILSSKKLLLSDSGFYLCAWSVDPRGRTEAFFGQGTRLTVV.

The CDR3: CASNLQGSSYNEQFF. CDR3 coding DNA: TGTGCCAGCAACCTTCAGGGTAGCTCCTACAATGAGCAGTTCTTC. This sequence joins TRBV7-2 and TRBJ2-1, with D perhaps matching TRBD1 (5 bases). CDR3 length equals 15 residues. V was pared by 7 bases and J by 0 bases, with 13 bases between. CDR1 and CDR2 (germline): SGHTA, FQGNSA.

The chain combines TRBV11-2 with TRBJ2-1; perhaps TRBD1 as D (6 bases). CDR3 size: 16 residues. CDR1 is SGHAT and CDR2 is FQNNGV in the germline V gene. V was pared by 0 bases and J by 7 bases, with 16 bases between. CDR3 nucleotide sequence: TGTGCCAGCAGCTTAGATTTGGGGGCCTGGCTGAATGAGCAGTTCTTC. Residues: CASSLDLGAWLNEQFF. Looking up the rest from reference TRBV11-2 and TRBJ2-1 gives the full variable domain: EAGVAQSPRYKIIEKRQSVAFWCNPISGHATLYWYQQILGQGPKLLIQFQNNGVVDDSQLPKDRFSAERLKGVDSTLKIQPAKLEDSAVYLCASSLDLGAWLNEQFFGPGTRLTVL.

The CDR3 DNA follows: TGTGCCGATGGGGGCAGCACAGATACGCAGTATTTT. Residues: CADGGSTDTQYF. The chain combines TRBV2 with TRBJ2-3; weak D call: TRBD1 (6 bases). Trimming removed 11 bases at V and 0 bases at J, with 9 bases between. Per the germline V gene, CDR1 is SNHLY and CDR2 is FYNNEI. There are 12 residues in the CDR3.

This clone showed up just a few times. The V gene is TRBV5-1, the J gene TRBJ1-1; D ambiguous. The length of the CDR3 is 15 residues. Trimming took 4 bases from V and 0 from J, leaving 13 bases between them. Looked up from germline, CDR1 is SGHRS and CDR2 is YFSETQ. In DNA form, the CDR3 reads TGCGCCAGCAGCACCTCGACATACATGAACACTGAAGCTTTCTTT. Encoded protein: CASSTSTYMNTEAFF.

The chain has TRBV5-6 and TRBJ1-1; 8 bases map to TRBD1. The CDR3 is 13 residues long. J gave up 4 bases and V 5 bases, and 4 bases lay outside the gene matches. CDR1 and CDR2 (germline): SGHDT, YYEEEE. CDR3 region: CASRPGGGTEAFF. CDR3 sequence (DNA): TGTGCCAGCAGGCCAGGGGGCGGCACTGAAGCTTTCTTT.

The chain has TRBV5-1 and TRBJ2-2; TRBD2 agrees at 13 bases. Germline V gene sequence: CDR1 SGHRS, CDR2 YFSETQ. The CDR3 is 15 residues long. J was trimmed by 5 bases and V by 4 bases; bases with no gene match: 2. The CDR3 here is CASSVGLAGTGELFF. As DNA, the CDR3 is TGCGCCAGCAGCGTGGGACTAGCGGGGACCGGGGAGCTGTTTTTT.

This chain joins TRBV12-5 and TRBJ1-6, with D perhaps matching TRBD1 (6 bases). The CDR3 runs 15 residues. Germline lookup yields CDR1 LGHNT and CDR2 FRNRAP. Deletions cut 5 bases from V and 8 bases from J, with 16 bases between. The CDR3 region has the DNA TGTGCTAGTGGTCCAGGTTTGGGGGCTGATTCACCCCTCCACTTT. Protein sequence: CASGPGLGADSPLHF.

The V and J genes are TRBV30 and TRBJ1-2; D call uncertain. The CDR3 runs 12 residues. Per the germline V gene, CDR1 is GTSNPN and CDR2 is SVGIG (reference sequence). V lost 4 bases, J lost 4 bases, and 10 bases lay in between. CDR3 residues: CAWNPGSYGYTF. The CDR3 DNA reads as TGTGCCTGGAACCCGGGTTCCTATGGCTACACCTTC.

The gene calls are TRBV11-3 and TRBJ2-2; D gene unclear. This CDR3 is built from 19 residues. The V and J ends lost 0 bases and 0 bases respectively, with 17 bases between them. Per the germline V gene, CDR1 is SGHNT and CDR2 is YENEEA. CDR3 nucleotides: TGTGCCAGCAGCTTAGACAGGCCTGTTCGTAAGACGAACACCGGGGAGCTGTTTTTT. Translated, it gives CASSLDRPVRKTNTGELFF.

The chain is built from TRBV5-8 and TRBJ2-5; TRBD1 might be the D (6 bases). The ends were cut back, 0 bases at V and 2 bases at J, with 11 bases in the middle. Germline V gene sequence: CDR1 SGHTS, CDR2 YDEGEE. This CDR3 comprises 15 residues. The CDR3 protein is CASSLEGQHQETQYF. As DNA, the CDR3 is TGTGCCAGCAGCTTGGAAGGACAGCATCAAGAGACCCAGTACTTC.

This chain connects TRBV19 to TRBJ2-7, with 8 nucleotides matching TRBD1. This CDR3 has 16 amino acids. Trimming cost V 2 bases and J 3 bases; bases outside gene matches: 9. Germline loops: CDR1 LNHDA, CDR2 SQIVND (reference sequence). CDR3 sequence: CASSIITGTGLYEQYF. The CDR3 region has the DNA TGTGCCAGTAGTATAATTACCGGGACAGGACTCTACGAGCAGTACTTC.

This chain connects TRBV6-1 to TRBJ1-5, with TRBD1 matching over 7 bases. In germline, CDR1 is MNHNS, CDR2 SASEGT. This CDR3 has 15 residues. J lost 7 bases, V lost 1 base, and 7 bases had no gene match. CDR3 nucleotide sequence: TGTGCCAGCAGTGAAGAACGACAGGGTTCCCAGCCCCAGCATTTT. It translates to CASSEERQGSQPQHF.